Sequencing of this TCR beta chain was carried out in a study of vaccination and CD4 T cells after COVID-19. Study-wide findings and caveats: Clonotypes reactive to SARS-CoV-2 had a median that went up from 21 to 38, but not significantly.

Germline trimming cut 5 bases from V and 10 bases from J; bases unmatched to any gene: 13. This CDR3 is 14 amino acids long. The V gene's germline CDR1 is DFQATT and CDR2 SNEGSKA (reference sequence). Regarding treatment: 10-day PBMC culture with coronavirus spike peptide pools or control peptides (ViraFEST assay). With the Oncomine TCR Beta short-read assay, DNA from cultured CD4+ T cells was sequenced. Using its own MiXCR run on the PCR reads, TCRdb lists one record per CDR3 protein. Here the sample spans roughly 5,500 distinct CDR3 sequences, around two thirds being singletons. As for this clonotype: Its specificity is unknown.

J is TRBJ1-1 and V is TRBV20-1; 10 nucleotides line up with TRBD1. Material for sequencing was CD4+ T cells from blood, cultured in vitro. The origin of this receptor is a human donor who had recovered from COVID-19. CDR3 loop: CSASSGTGVRVAFF. The DNA of the CDR3 is TGCAGTGCTTCTTCCGGGACAGGGGTCCGGGTAGCTTTCTTT.